Listed below are T cell receptor beta chains from one sample, sequenced in a study of beta chain features in type 1 diabetes. Some clones are missing from TCRdb's copy, which holds only in-frame ones; the method was immunoSEQ multiplex PCR. Of around 40,000 clones listed, around 60% are singletons. The sequenced sample consisted of Tregs from blood. The source of these receptors is a woman younger than 45 in good health. CDR3s include the opening cysteine and the closing phenylalanine or tryptophan. A D gene is named only where the DNA matches it firmly. Clone size is stated in some rows and not others, as once, few, many or a class when expanded.

len: 13; d_gene: TRBD1; v_gene: TRBV2; j_gene: TRBJ2-7; abundance: few; CDR3nt: TGTGCCAGTCTTCGGGACAGGGTCAACGAGCAGTACTTC; CDR3aa: CASLRDRVNEQYF
len: 12; d_gene: NA; v_gene: TRBV19; j_gene: TRBJ2-1; abundance: once; CDR3nt: TGTGCCAGTACGGTGAATTACAATGAGCAGTTCTTC; CDR3aa: CASTVNYNEQFF
len: 14; d_gene: NA; v_gene: TRBV6-1; j_gene: TRBJ1-1; abundance: NA; CDR3nt: TGTGCCAGCAGTGCGGCGCGGATAGGCACTGAAGCTTTCTTT; CDR3aa: CASSAARIGTEAFF
len: 12; d_gene: TRBD1; v_gene: TRBV29-1; j_gene: TRBJ2-5; abundance: NA; CDR3nt: TGCAGCGGTACGACAGGGATGGAGACCCAGTACTTC; CDR3aa: CSGTTGMETQYF
len: 12; d_gene: NA; v_gene: TRBV6-5; j_gene: TRBJ2-2; abundance: few; CDR3nt: TGTGCCAGCAGAAGCCTGACCGGGGAGCTGTTTTTT; CDR3aa: CASRSLTGELFF
len: 18; d_gene: TRBD1; v_gene: TRBV5-4; j_gene: TRBJ2-5; abundance: NA; CDR3nt: TGTGCCAGCAGCTCCTCATCTACCGGGACAGGGCTATGGGAGACCCAGTACTTC; CDR3aa: CASSSSSTGTGLWETQYF
len: 16; d_gene: TRBD1; v_gene: TRBV27; j_gene: TRBJ2-7; abundance: few; CDR3nt: TGTGCCAGCAGTTCTCGGGACAGGGGACATCCTTACGAGCAGTACTTC; CDR3aa: CASSSRDRGHPYEQYF
len: 14; d_gene: TRBD2; v_gene: TRBV10-3; j_gene: TRBJ2-1; abundance: NA; CDR3nt: TGTGCCATCAGCGATAGCGGGAGTAGGAGTGAGCAGTTCTTC; CDR3aa: CAISDSGSRSEQFF
len: 13; d_gene: NA; v_gene: TRBV6-4; j_gene: TRBJ2-2; abundance: once; CDR3nt: TGTGCCAGCAGTCAGGTTTACACCGGGGAGCTGTTTTTT; CDR3aa: CASSQVYTGELFF
len: 15; d_gene: TRBD2; v_gene: TRBV11-2; j_gene: TRBJ2-7; abundance: NA; CDR3nt: TGTGCCAGCAGAAAGCTAGCGGGGGGAATCTACGAGCAGTACTTC; CDR3aa: CASRKLAGGIYEQYF
len: 17; d_gene: TRBD2; v_gene: TRBV5-6; j_gene: TRBJ2-1; abundance: NA; CDR3nt: TGTGCCAGCAGCTTGGGACTAGCGGGAGGATCCTACAATGAGCAGTTCTTC; CDR3aa: CASSLGLAGGSYNEQFF
len: 13; d_gene: TRBD1; v_gene: TRBV6-6; j_gene: TRBJ1-1; abundance: NA; CDR3nt: TGTGCCAGCAGGATGACAGGGAGCACTGAAGCTTTCTTT; CDR3aa: CASRMTGSTEAFF
len: 14; d_gene: NA; v_gene: TRBV19; j_gene: TRBJ1-5; abundance: few; CDR3nt: TGTGCCAGTAGTATAGCGGGAGCGGCCCAGCCCCAGCATTTT; CDR3aa: CASSIAGAAQPQHF
len: 13; d_gene: NA; v_gene: TRBV4-3; j_gene: TRBJ1-1; abundance: once; CDR3nt: TGCGCCAGCAGCCAAGGGTTCGGGACTGGAGCTTTCTTT; CDR3aa: CASSQGFGTGAFF
len: 18; d_gene: TRBD2; v_gene: TRBV7-2; j_gene: TRBJ2-4; abundance: NA; CDR3nt: TGTGCCAGCAGCCGGCCCGGGACTAGCGGGAGGGCATTTTACATTCAGTACTTC; CDR3aa: CASSRPGTSGRAFYIQYF
len: 13; d_gene: TRBD1; v_gene: TRBV29-1; j_gene: TRBJ2-5; abundance: NA; CDR3nt: TGCAGCGTTCGAACAGGGGGCGGAGAGACCCAGTACTTC; CDR3aa: CSVRTGGGETQYF
len: 13; d_gene: NA; v_gene: TRBV15; j_gene: TRBJ2-1; abundance: NA; CDR3nt: TGTGCCACCAGCAGAGGCGAGTCTGGTGAGCAGTTCTTC; CDR3aa: CATSRGESGEQFF
len: 14; d_gene: NA; v_gene: TRBV7-2; j_gene: TRBJ2-7; abundance: NA; CDR3nt: TGTGCCAGCAGCTTAGCGGGACACTCCTACGAGCAGTACTTC; CDR3aa: CASSLAGHSYEQYF
len: 11; d_gene: NA; v_gene: TRBV5-1; j_gene: TRBJ2-5; abundance: NA; CDR3nt: TGCGCCAGCAGACAACAAGAGACCCAGTACTTC; CDR3aa: CASRQQETQYF
len: 15; d_gene: TRBD2; v_gene: TRBV7-8; j_gene: TRBJ2-3; abundance: few; CDR3nt: TGTGCCAGCAGCCCCCGACTAGCGTTCACAGATACGCAGTATTTT; CDR3aa: CASSPRLAFTDTQYF
len: 14; d_gene: TRBD2; v_gene: TRBV6-1; j_gene: TRBJ2-1; abundance: once; CDR3nt: TGTGCCACGGTAGCGGGAGTTCCCTCCAATGAGCAGTTCTTC; CDR3aa: CATVAGVPSNEQFF
len: 17; d_gene: TRBD2; v_gene: TRBV10-3; j_gene: TRBJ2-2; abundance: NA; CDR3nt: TGTGCCATCAGTGGCCTGGGACTAGCGGGAATAGGCGGGGAGCTGTTTTTT; CDR3aa: CAISGLGLAGIGGELFF
len: 14; d_gene: NA; v_gene: TRBV5-1; j_gene: TRBJ2-7; abundance: NA; CDR3nt: TGCGCCAGCAGCCCGTACCTACAGGGTTACGAGCAGTACTTC; CDR3aa: CASSPYLQGYEQYF
len: 13; d_gene: NA; v_gene: TRBV29-1; j_gene: TRBJ1-1; abundance: once; CDR3nt: TGCAGCGTTGGGTTACAGGGAAGGGCTGAAGCTTTCTTT; CDR3aa: CSVGLQGRAEAFF
len: 15; d_gene: NA; v_gene: TRBV10-3; j_gene: TRBJ2-3; abundance: NA; CDR3nt: TGTGCCATCAGCGCCCGTCCACTCAGCACAGATACGCAGTATTTT; CDR3aa: CAISARPLSTDTQYF
len: 16; d_gene: TRBD2; v_gene: TRBV30; j_gene: TRBJ2-2; abundance: NA; CDR3nt: TGTGCCTGGAGTGGATGGACTAGCGAGAACACCGGGGAGCTGTTTTTT; CDR3aa: CAWSGWTSENTGELFF
len: 15; d_gene: TRBD1; v_gene: TRBV5-1; j_gene: TRBJ2-5; abundance: NA; CDR3nt: TGCGCCAGCAGCTTGGTAGGGACAGGGCAAGAGACCCAGTACTTC; CDR3aa: CASSLVGTGQETQYF
len: 14; d_gene: NA; v_gene: TRBV19; j_gene: TRBJ2-7; abundance: NA; CDR3nt: TGTGCCAGTAAGGCGGCGCAACCTCCCTACGAGCAGTACTTC; CDR3aa: CASKAAQPPYEQYF
len: 13; d_gene: NA; v_gene: TRBV29-1; j_gene: TRBJ2-1; abundance: few; CDR3nt: TGCAGCGTTAGGGGTTTATCCTACAATGAGCAGTTCTTC; CDR3aa: CSVRGLSYNEQFF
len: 11; d_gene: NA; v_gene: TRBV29-1; j_gene: TRBJ2-6; abundance: NA; CDR3nt: TGCAGCGGGGGGCAGGGCAACGTCCTGACTTTC; CDR3aa: CSGGQGNVLTF
len: 13; d_gene: TRBD2; v_gene: TRBV7-8; j_gene: TRBJ2-7; abundance: NA; CDR3nt: TGTGCCAGCAGCACCGGACTAGCGTTAAGGCAGTACTTC; CDR3aa: CASSTGLALRQYF
len: 15; d_gene: TRBD2; v_gene: TRBV28; j_gene: TRBJ2-3; abundance: medium-sized; CDR3nt: TGTGCCAGCAGTTCCCTAGCGGGGCGGGGAGATACGCAGTATTTT; CDR3aa: CASSSLAGRGDTQYF
len: 15; d_gene: TRBD2; v_gene: TRBV19; j_gene: TRBJ2-1; abundance: NA; CDR3nt: TGTGCCAGTAGCACCACTAGCGGACTTTACAATGAGCAGTTCTTC; CDR3aa: CASSTTSGLYNEQFF
len: 16; d_gene: NA; v_gene: TRBV4-2; j_gene: TRBJ2-1; abundance: NA; CDR3nt: TGTGCCAGCAGCCAACGGGGGGCGGGAGACTACAATGAGCAGTTCTTC; CDR3aa: CASSQRGAGDYNEQFF
len: 15; d_gene: NA; v_gene: TRBV29-1; j_gene: TRBJ2-4; abundance: NA; CDR3nt: TGCAGCGGATCACAGGGCCCTCTAGCCAAAAACATTCAGTACTTC; CDR3aa: CSGSQGPLAKNIQYF
len: 14; d_gene: TRBD1; v_gene: TRBV7-2; j_gene: TRBJ1-4; abundance: once; CDR3nt: TGTGCCAGCAGCTTGAACAGGGGTACGGAAAAACTGTTTTTT; CDR3aa: CASSLNRGTEKLFF
len: 16; d_gene: NA; v_gene: TRBV27; j_gene: TRBJ1-6; abundance: NA; CDR3nt: TGTGCCAGCAGAGTGGTGGGAGGGGGTGGACATTCACCCCTCCACTTT; CDR3aa: CASRVVGGGGHSPLHF
len: 15; d_gene: NA; v_gene: TRBV7-2; j_gene: TRBJ2-1; abundance: NA; CDR3nt: TGTGCCAGCAGCCTCCGGGGTGGCTTCGGTAATGAGCAGTTCTTC; CDR3aa: CASSLRGGFGNEQFF
len: 14; d_gene: NA; v_gene: TRBV28; j_gene: TRBJ2-1; abundance: once; CDR3nt: TGTGCCAGCAGCCGGCGGAGCTCCTACAATGAGCAGTTCTTC; CDR3aa: CASSRRSSYNEQFF
len: 15; d_gene: NA; v_gene: TRBV6-6; j_gene: TRBJ2-2; abundance: few; CDR3nt: TGTGCCAGCAGTTACGGCAGGGCGAACACCGGGGAGCTGTTTTTT; CDR3aa: CASSYGRANTGELFF
len: 12; d_gene: NA; v_gene: TRBV10-3; j_gene: TRBJ2-2; abundance: NA; CDR3nt: TGTGCCATCAATGGAGTGAACCGGGAGCTGTTTTTT; CDR3aa: CAINGVNRELFF
len: 18; d_gene: NA; v_gene: TRBV7-2; j_gene: TRBJ2-5; abundance: few; CDR3nt: TGTGCCAGCAGCTTAGCCCGGCAGGGTGTGACTGCCAGGGAGACCCAGTACTTC; CDR3aa: CASSLARQGVTARETQYF
len: 11; d_gene: NA; v_gene: TRBV7-7; j_gene: TRBJ2-5; abundance: NA; CDR3nt: TGTGCTAGCAGCTTCAGGCAGACCCAGTACTTC; CDR3aa: CASSFRQTQYF
len: 16; d_gene: TRBD2; v_gene: TRBV7-9; j_gene: TRBJ2-3; abundance: NA; CDR3nt: TGTGCCAGCAGCTGGGCCGGGGGGGGCCCAGAAGATACGCAGTATTTT; CDR3aa: CASSWAGGGPEDTQYF
len: 15; d_gene: TRBD1; v_gene: TRBV5-4; j_gene: TRBJ2-1; abundance: NA; CDR3nt: TGTGCCAGCAGCTTGCCTGACAGGGGAAGGGATGAGCAGTTCTTC; CDR3aa: CASSLPDRGRDEQFF
len: 16; d_gene: TRBD2; v_gene: TRBV14; j_gene: TRBJ2-1; abundance: NA; CDR3nt: TGTGCCAGCAGCTCCCAAGCGGGAGGTATTGGGAATGAGCAGTTCTTC; CDR3aa: CASSSQAGGIGNEQFF